This T cell receptor beta chain was profiled in a study of blood T cells in healthy people across ages. Study-wide results and caveats: PBMC samples, being unsorted, prevented any conclusive comparison of naive and antigen-experienced cells.

This clonotype was counted only a few times. As yet, its antigen is unknown. For the second PCR, which ran for about 6 to 12 cycles, a sample-barcoded 5' primer and a J-beta primer mix were used. Each cDNA molecule, via a template-switch adaptor with 12 random nucleotides, was tagged. Any given sample supplied a minimum of 2.5 million CDR3-containing paired-end reads. TCRdb re-called the 5' RACE reads with MiXCR, one entry per CDR3 protein. The profile shows about 670,000 distinct CDR3 sequences, around two fifths of them singletons. They isolated at least 6 million PBMCs from each sample. The V segment lost 5 bases and the J segment 4 bases; nucleotides outside the gene matches: 5. CDR3 length equals 16 residues.

Input material: blood. This chain links TRBV12-3 or TRBV12-4 with TRBJ2-1; 13 bases map to TRBD2. This TCR was recovered from a man older than 75 in good health. In DNA, the CDR3 is TGTGCCAGCAGTGCTGGGACTAGCGGGATATACAATGAGCAGTTCTTC. Residues: CASSAGTSGIYNEQFF.